This is a list of T cell receptor beta chains from one sample in a study of blood T cell repertoires in COVID-19. Clones were read by immunoSEQ multiplex PCR, and TCRdb kept only the in-frame ones, dropping some. The table includes around 390,000 clones, 80% to 90% detected once. Sequenced material: PBMCs or T cells enriched from blood (not recorded which). The receptors were sampled from a woman aged 50 to 60 who had recovered from COVID-19. CDR3s include the opening cysteine and the closing phenylalanine or tryptophan. Fields, in order: V gene, D gene, J gene, clone size, CDR3 DNA, CDR3 protein. A D gene is named only where the DNA matches it firmly. A row's size may be missing; if present it is once, few, many or a size class.

>TRBV7-9|TRBD2|TRBJ2-7|-
TGTGCCAGCAGCTTGACTAGCGGGGGGGCAGGGTACGAGCAGTACTTC
CASSLTSGGAGYEQYF
>TRBV3-1/TRBV3-2|-|TRBJ1-6|-
TGTGCCAGCAGCCAAGGTATTAGCTCCTATAATTCACCCCTCCACTTT
CASSQGISSYNSPLHF
>TRBV6-2/TRBV6-3|-|TRBJ2-7|-
TGTGCCAGCAGTTACCTAGAAGCATCCTACGAGCAGTACTTC
CASSYLEASYEQYF
>TRBV4-3|-|TRBJ1-2|-
TGCGCCAGCAGCCAAGATCGATACTCCCCTCGAGGTAACTATGGCTACACCTTC
CASSQDRYSPRGNYGYTF
>TRBV25-1|-|TRBJ1-4|-
TGTGCCAGCAGCAGACAAACGGCAACTAATGAAAAACTGTTTTTT
CASSRQTATNEKLFF
>TRBV7-9|-|TRBJ1-2|once
TGTGCCAGCAGCCCATCGGGCCCGGGAGGCTACACCTTC
CASSPSGPGGYTF
>TRBV7-9|TRBD1|TRBJ1-6|-
TGTGCCAGCAGCCCCTGGGACAGGGGAAATTCACCCCTCCACTTT
CASSPWDRGNSPLHF
>TRBV20-1|-|TRBJ1-2|few
TGCAGTGCTAGACGCAGAAATGGCTACACCTTC
CSARRRNGYTF
>TRBV5-1|-|TRBJ1-3|once
TGCGCCAGCAGCTTGGAATGGGCCACTGGAAACACCATATATTTT
CASSLEWATGNTIYF
>TRBV11-2|-|TRBJ2-1|few
TGTGCCAGCAGCTTTGGACTCCCCTCGTTCAATGAGCAGTTCTTC
CASSFGLPSFNEQFF
>TRBV5-5|TRBD1|TRBJ2-7|-
TGTGCCAGCAGCTTGGTGGTAGGGGGCGTCGAGCAGTACTTC
CASSLVVGGVEQYF
>TRBV5-5|TRBD1|TRBJ1-6|-
TGTGCCAGCAGCTTAACCGGGACAGGGAATTCACCCCTCCACTTT
CASSLTGTGNSPLHF
>TRBV7-2|-|TRBJ1-4|-
TGTGCCAGCAGCTTAAATACAGGGAACGAAAAACTGTTTTTT
CASSLNTGNEKLFF
>TRBV2|TRBD1|TRBJ2-1|-
TGTGCCAGTTCGGGACAGCCGTTGCAATACAATGAGCAGTTCTTC
CASSGQPLQYNEQFF
>TRBV2|-|TRBJ1-2|-
TGTGCCAGCGATGGGGGAGGGGGTTCATATTATGGCTACACCTTC
CASDGGGGSYYGYTF
>TRBV30|-|TRBJ1-4|once
TGTGCCTGGAGTACCACAGGGCTAACTAATGAAAAACTGTTTTTT
CAWSTTGLTNEKLFF
>TRBV2|-|TRBJ2-6|-
TGTGCCAGCAGTGATGGGGAGCACTCGGGAGCCAACGTCCTGACTTTC
CASSDGEHSGANVLTF
>TRBV7-8|-|TRBJ2-7|-
TGTGCCAGCAGCTTAGCTTGGGCCGTCTACGAGCAGTACTTC
CASSLAWAVYEQYF
>TRBV5-6|-|TRBJ2-1|once
TGTGCCAGCAGCTTGGCCCTTGGAGGGCAGTTCTTC
CASSLALGGQFF
>TRBV6-5|-|TRBJ1-2|-
TGTGCCAGCAGTTACAATCAGGTTCAAGGCTACACCTTC
CASSYNQVQGYTF
>TRBV19|TRBD2|TRBJ2-7|-
TGTGCCAGTAGTATCTTCGGCGGGGGGACCTACGAGCAGTACTTC
CASSIFGGGTYEQYF
>TRBV15|-|TRBJ2-2|-
TGTGCCACCAGCAGGGCGGACACCACCGGGGAGCTGTTTTTT
CATSRADTTGELFF
>TRBV28|TRBD2|TRBJ2-7|-
TGTGCCAGCAGCTCCACTAGCGGCGGCTCCTACGAGCAGTACTTC
CASSSTSGGSYEQYF
>TRBV11-2|TRBD1|TRBJ1-5|-
TGTGCCAGCAGCCATCCGAGGGGGCCCAGCAATCAGCCCCAGCATTTT
CASSHPRGPSNQPQHF
>TRBV30|TRBD1|TRBJ1-3|-
TGTGCCTGGAGTGTGAGAGGGGGCGTAAACACCATATATTTT
CAWSVRGGVNTIYF
>TRBV2|-|TRBJ1-1|few
TGTGCCAGCAGATCCGGACAGATAATGAACACTGAAGCTTTCTTT
CASRSGQIMNTEAFF
>TRBV5-4|-|TRBJ2-1|-
TGTGCCAGCAGCTTGGGCACAGGGCGCTACAATGAGCAGTTCTTC
CASSLGTGRYNEQFF
>TRBV5-1|-|TRBJ2-2|-
TGCGCCAGCAGCTTTAGTACCACCGGGGAGCTGTTTTTT
CASSFSTTGELFF
>TRBV30|TRBD1|TRBJ1-6|-
TGTGCCTGGAGAGCAACCGGGACAGGCAATTCACCCCTCCACTTT
CAWRATGTGNSPLHF